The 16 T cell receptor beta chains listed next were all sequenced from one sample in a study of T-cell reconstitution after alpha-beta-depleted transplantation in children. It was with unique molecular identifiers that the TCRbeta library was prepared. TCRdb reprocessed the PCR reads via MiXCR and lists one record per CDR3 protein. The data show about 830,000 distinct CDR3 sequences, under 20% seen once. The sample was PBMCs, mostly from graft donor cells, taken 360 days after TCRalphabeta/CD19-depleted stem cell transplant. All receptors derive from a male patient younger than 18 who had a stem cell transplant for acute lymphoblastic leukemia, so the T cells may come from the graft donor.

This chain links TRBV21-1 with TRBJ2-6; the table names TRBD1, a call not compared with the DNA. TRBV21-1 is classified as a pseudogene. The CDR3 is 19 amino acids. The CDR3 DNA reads TGTGCCAGCAGCAAACGTACAGGGGCGGTAACCTCTGGGGCCAACGTCCTGACTTTC. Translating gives CASSKRTGAVTSGANVLTF.

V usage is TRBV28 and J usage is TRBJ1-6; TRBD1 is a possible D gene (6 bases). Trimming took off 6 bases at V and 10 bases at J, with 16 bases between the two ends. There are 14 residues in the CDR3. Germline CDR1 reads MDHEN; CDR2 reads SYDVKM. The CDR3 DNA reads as TGTGCCAGCAGCCTTACAGGGCTAGAATCACCCCTCCACTTT. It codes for CASSLTGLESPLHF.

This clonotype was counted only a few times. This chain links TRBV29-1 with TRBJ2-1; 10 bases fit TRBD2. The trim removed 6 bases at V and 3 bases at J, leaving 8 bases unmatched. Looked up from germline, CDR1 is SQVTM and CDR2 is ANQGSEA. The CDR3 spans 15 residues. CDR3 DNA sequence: TGCAGCGTCCCAAGTCTAGCGGGAGTCTACAATGAGCAGTTCTTC. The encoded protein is CSVPSLAGVYNEQFF.

In nucleotides, the CDR3 is TGTGCCAGCAGCCCCACCTTAGGGCCCGGGGAGCTGTTTTTT. The encoded protein is CASSPTLGPGELFF. The chain uses TRBV7-3 and TRBJ2-2, with D unresolved. The V and J ends lost 5 bases and 6 bases respectively, with 13 bases between them. The CDR3 has 14 residues. Germline V gene sequence: CDR1 SGHTA, CDR2 FQGTGA.

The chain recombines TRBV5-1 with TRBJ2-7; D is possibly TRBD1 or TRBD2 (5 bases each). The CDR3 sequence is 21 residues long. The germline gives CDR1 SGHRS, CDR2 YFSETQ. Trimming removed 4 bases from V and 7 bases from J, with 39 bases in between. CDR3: CASSLQPISPYQGSRGVEQYF. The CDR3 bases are TGCGCCAGCAGCCTACAACCAATATCCCCCTATCAGGGCTCCCGGGGTGTGGAGCAGTACTTC.

The CDR3 sequence is CASSWTSGATTTPDTQYF. In nucleotides, the CDR3 is TGTGCCAGCAGTTGGACTAGCGGGGCCACTACCACCCCAGATACGCAGTATTTT. The rearrangement uses TRBV12-3 or TRBV12-4 and TRBJ2-3; 12 positions agree with TRBD2. The CDR3 extends over 18 amino acids. J lost 4 bases, V lost 4 bases, and 12 bases had no gene match.

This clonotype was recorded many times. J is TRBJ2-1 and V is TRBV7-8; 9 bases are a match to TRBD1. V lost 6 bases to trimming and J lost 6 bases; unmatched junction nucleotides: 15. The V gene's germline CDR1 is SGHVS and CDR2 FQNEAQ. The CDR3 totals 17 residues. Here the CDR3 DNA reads TGTGCCAGCAGTACCCGACAGGGGGAGGCAAGAGGCAATGAGCAGTTCTTC. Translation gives CASSTRQGEARGNEQFF.

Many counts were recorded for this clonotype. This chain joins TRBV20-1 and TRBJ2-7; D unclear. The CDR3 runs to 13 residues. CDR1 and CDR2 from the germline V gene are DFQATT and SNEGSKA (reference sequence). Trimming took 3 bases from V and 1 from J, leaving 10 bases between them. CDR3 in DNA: TGCAGTGCTAGGGAGCCCCCTTCCTACGAGCAGTACTTC. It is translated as CSAREPPSYEQYF.

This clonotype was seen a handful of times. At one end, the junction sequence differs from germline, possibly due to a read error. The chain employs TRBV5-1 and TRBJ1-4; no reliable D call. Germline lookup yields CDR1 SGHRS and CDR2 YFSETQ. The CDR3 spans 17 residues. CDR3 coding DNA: TGCGCCAGCAGCTTGGCCGCGGCGGGTGCAACTAAGGAAAAACTGTTTTTT. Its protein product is CASSLAAAGATKEKLFF.

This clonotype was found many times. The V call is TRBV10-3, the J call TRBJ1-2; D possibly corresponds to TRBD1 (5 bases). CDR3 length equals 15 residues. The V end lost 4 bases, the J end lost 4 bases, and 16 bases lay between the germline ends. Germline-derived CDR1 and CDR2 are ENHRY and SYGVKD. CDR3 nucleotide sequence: TGTGCCATCAGTGGGGGGGTTCGGACTCTCTATGGCTACACCTTC. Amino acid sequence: CAISGGVRTLYGYTF.

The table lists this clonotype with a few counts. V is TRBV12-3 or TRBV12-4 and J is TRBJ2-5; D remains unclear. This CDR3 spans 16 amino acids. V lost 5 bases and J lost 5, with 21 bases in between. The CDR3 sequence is CASSLRPDGSVETQYF. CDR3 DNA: TGTGCCAGCAGTCTTCGCCCGGACGGTTCGGTGGAGACCCAGTACTTC.

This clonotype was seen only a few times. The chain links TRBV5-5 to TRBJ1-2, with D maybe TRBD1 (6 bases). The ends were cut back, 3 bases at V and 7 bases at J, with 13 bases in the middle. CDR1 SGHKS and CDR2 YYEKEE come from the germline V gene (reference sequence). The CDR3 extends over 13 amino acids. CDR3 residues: CASSWTVQGGYTF. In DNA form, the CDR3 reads TGTGCCAGCAGCTGGACAGTGCAGGGTGGCTACACCTTC.

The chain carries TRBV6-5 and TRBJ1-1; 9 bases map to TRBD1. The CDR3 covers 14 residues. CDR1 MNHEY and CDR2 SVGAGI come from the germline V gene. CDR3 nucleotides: TGTGCAACAGGGGGCTATAGAATGAACACTGAAGCTTTCTTT. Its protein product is CATGGYRMNTEAFF.

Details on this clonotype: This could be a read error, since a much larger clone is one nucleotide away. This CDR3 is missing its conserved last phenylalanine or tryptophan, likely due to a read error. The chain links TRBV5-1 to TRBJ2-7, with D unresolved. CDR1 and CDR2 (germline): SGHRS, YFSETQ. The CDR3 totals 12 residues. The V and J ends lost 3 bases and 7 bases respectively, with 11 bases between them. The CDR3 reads CASSYESGEQYC. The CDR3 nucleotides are TGCGCCAGCAGCTATGAGAGTGGAGAGCAGTACTGC.

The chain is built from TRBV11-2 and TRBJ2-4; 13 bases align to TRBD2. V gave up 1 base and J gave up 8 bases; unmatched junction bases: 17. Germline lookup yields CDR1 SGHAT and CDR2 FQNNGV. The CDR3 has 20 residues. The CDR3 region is CASSLVPTSGRAKRIHIQYF. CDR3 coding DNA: TGTGCCAGCAGCTTAGTTCCCACTAGCGGGAGGGCAAAGAGGATTCACATTCAGTACTTC.

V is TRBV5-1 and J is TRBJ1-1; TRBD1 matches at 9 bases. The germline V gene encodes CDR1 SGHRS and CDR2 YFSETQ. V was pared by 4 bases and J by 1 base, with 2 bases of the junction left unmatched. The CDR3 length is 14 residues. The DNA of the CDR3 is TGCGCCAGCAGCAAGGACAGGGGGAACACTGAAGCTTTCTTT. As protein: CASSKDRGNTEAFF.